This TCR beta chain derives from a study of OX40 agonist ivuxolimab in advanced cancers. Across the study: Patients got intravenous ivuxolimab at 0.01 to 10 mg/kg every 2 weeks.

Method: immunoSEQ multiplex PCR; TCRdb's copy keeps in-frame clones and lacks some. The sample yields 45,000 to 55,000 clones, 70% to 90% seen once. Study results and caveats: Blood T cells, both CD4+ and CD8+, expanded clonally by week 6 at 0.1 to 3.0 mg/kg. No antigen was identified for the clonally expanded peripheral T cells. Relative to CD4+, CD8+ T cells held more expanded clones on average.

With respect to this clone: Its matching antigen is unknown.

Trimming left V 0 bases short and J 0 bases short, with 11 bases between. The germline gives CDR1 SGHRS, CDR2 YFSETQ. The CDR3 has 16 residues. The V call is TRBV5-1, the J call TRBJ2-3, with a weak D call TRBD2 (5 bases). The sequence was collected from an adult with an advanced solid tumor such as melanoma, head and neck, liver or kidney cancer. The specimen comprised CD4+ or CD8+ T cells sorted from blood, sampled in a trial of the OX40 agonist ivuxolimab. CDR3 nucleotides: TGCGCCAGCAGCTTGGCCACGGAGCGGAGCACAGATACGCAGTATTTT. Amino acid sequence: CASSLATERSTDTQYF.